This T cell receptor beta chain was found in a study of blood T cells in healthy people across ages. Germline V lookup: CDR1 DFQATT, CDR2 SNEGSKA (reference sequence). CDR3 size: 16 residues. After removal of 5 bases from V and 7 bases from J, the junction contained 15 bases not matched to a gene. Using a J-beta primer mix together with a sample-barcoded 5' primer, a second PCR was run for roughly 6 to 11 cycles. In TCRdb, the 5' RACE reads were re-called with MiXCR into one record per CDR3 protein. The sample carries roughly 700,000 distinct CDR3 sequences, roughly 49% recorded once. This clonotype has only a few counts.

This rearrangement joins TRBV20-1 to TRBJ2-7; 12 positions agree with TRBD2. This sequence originates from an older woman in good health. Input material: blood. The CDR3 region has the DNA TGCAGTGCTTCGACTAGCGGGAGCCTTAACTACAATGAGCAGTACTTC. Its translation is CSASTSGSLNYNEQYF.